This paragraph covers one T cell receptor (beta chain) sequence. Germline CDR1 and CDR2: LGHDT and YNNKEL (reference sequence). The germline V and J ends were trimmed by 4 bases and 0 bases, with 8 bases remaining between them. The CDR3 length is 14 residues. This entry is derived from a study of blood T cell repertoires in COVID-19. Generated by immunoSEQ multiplex PCR, the TCRdb table keeps only in-frame clones and is missing some. This sample has about 25,000 clones, with just over 85% found just once. The sequencing sample was made of peripheral blood. This receptor was taken from a man aged 70 or older with acute or convalescent COVID-19. This rearrangement joins TRBV3-1 (or the pseudogene TRBV3-2) to TRBJ2-3; possibly TRBD2 for D (6 bases). DNA of the CDR3: TGTGCCAGCAGCCCGCGGGGTAGCACAGATACGCAGTATTTT. It specifies CASSPRGSTDTQYF.